The subject of this entry is one T cell receptor beta chain. Its antigen is undetermined. The data originate from a study of T cells in Graves' hyperthyroidism and ophthalmopathy. General observations from the study: Onset of ophthalmopathy came a median approximately 6.5 months after the model predicted it. Ophthalmopathy was distinguished from stable hyperthyroidism by 13 V-J signatures. Most thyroid clonotypes with frequency above 0.001 were detected in blood.

RNA transcripts were the template for amplifying TCR beta CDR3 regions. Researchers ran a first-round RT-PCR on the TCR CDR3 using the HTBI primer set. Using its own MiXCR run on the multiplex PCR reads, TCRdb lists one record per CDR3 protein. This sample yields approximately 700,000 distinct CDR3 sequences, of which just under 45% are seen a single time; more than 7% belongs to the top ten. Diagnoses were established using clinical symptoms, serum thyroxine and TRAb, thyroid ultrasound and orbital computed tomography. Per the germline V gene, CDR1 is MNHEY and CDR2 is SVGAGI. The length of the CDR3 is 15 residues. With 2 bases clipped from V and 0 bases from J, the junction kept 3 bases outside the gene matches.

This clonotype originated in an adult man with Graves' disease, either hyperthyroidism or ophthalmopathy (not recorded which). The chain employs TRBV6-5 and TRBJ2-7, with 8 nucleotides matching TRBD1. The sequencing sample was made of peripheral blood or thyroid tissue (not recorded which). This CDR3 reads CASSYGDRSSYEQYF. DNA of the CDR3: TGTGCCAGCAGTTACGGGGACAGGAGCTCCTACGAGCAGTACTTC.